The entry below gives a single TCR beta chain sequence along with its context. Libraries were prepared by immunoSEQ multiplex PCR; TCRdb keeps only in-frame clonotypes and omits some of them. The sample has about 110,000 clones; 85% to 90% are singletons. This sample is part of a study of control samples from healthy donors and cancer patients. CDR1 and CDR2 from the germline V gene are MGHRA and YSYEKL. The CDR3 covers 19 residues. The V gene lost 4 bases and the J gene lost 6 bases, with 27 bases spanning the gap. V gene TRBV4-1 combines with J gene TRBJ1-4, with no clear D. The receptor was derived from a woman in her 50s in good health. Sequenced: blood. CDR3 nucleotides: TGCGCCAGCAGCCCACTTGGGCACTCGTCCCTTAAGATTTATGAAAAACTGTTTTTT. As protein: CASSPLGHSSLKIYEKLFF.